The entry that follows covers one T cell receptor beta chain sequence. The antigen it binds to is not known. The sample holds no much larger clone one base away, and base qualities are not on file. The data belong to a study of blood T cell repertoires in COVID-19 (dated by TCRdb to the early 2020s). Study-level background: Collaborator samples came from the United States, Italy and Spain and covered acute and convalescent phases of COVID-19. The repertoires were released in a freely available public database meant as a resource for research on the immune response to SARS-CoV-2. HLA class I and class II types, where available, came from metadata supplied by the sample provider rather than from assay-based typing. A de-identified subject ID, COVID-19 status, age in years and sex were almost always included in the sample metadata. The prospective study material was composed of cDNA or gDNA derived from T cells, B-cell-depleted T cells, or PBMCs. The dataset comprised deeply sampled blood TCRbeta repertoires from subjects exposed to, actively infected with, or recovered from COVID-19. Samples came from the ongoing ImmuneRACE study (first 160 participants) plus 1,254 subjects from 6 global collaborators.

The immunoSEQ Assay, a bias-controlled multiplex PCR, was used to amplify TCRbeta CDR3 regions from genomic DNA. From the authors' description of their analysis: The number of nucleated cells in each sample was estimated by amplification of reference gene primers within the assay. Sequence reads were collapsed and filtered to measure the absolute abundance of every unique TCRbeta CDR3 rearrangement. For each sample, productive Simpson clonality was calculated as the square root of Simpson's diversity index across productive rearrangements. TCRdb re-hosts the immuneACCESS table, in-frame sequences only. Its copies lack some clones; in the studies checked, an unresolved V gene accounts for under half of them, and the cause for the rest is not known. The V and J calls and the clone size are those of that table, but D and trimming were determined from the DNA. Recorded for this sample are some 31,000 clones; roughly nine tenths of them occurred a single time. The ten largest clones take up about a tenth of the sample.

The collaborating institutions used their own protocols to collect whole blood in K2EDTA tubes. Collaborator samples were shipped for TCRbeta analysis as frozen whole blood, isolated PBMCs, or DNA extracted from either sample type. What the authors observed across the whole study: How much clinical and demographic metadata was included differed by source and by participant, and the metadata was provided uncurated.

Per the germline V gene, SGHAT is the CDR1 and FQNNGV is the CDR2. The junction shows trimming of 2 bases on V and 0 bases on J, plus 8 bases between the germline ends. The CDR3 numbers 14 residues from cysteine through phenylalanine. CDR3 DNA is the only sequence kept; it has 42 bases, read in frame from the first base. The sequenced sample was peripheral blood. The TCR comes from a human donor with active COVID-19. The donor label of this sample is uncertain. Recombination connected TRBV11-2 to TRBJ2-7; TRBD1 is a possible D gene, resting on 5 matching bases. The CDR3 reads CASSLRGNSYEQYF. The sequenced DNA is TGTGCCAGCAGCTTAAGGGGCAACTCCTACGAGCAGTACTTC.